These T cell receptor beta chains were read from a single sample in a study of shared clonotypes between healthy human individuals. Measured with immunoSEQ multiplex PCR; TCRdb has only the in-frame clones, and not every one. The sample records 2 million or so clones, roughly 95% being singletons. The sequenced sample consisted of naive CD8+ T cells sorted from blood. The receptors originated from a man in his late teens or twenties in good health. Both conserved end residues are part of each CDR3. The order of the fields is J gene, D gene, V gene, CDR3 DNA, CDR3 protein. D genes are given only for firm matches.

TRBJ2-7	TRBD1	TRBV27	TGTGCCAGCAGTTTATCCCCAGGGACAGGGAAGTCCTACGAGCAGTACTTC	CASSLSPGTGKSYEQYF
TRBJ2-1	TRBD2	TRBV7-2	TGTGCCAGCAGCTTAGGGCGGGGGAGCTCCTACAATGAGCAGTTCTTC	CASSLGRGSSYNEQFF
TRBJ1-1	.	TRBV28	TGTGCCAGCCTTTTGACAGAGAACACTGAAGCTTTCTTT	CASLLTENTEAFF
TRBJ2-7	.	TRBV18	TGTGCCAGCTCACCTCGACCATTGGACTCCGAAGCCTACGAGCAGTACTTC	CASSPRPLDSEAYEQYF
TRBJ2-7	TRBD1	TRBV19	TGTGCCAGTAGTACCTGGCACCAGGGGGCAGGGTACGAGCAGTACTTC	CASSTWHQGAGYEQYF
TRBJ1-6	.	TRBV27	TGTGCCAGCAGTTTACTCGGGGGCCGAAATTCACCCCTCCACTTT	CASSLLGGRNSPLHF
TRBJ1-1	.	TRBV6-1	TGTGCCAGCAGTCAGACGTACAGGAACACTGAAGCTTTCTTT	CASSQTYRNTEAFF
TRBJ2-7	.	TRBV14	TGTGCCAGCAGCCCATTGGACTACCCACCCTACGAGCAGTACTTC	CASSPLDYPPYEQYF
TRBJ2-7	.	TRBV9	TGTGCCAGCAGCGTCGGGACCTCCTACGAGCAGTACTTC	CASSVGTSYEQYF
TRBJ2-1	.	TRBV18	TGTGCCAGCTCACCTGCATTAGAGATCAATGAGCAGTTCTTC	CASSPALEINEQFF
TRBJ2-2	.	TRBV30	TGTGCCCGAGGGGCAGGGGCCGGGCCCGGGGAGCTGTTTTTT	CARGAGAGPGELFF
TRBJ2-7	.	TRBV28	TGTGCCATTCGTTCCGGATACAGGGTGTACGAGCAGTACTTC	CAIRSGYRVYEQYF
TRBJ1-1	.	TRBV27	TGTGCCAGCAGTTTATGGAGGAACACTGAAGCTTTCTTT	CASSLWRNTEAFF
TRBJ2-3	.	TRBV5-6	TGTGCCAGCAGCTTGGAGCCAGATACGCAGTATTTT	CASSLEPDTQYF
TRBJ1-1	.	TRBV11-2	TGTGCCAGCAGCTGGGCAGCGGGGACCACTGAAGCTTTCTTT	CASSWAAGTTEAFF
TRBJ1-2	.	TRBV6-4	TGTGCCAGCTTCGACCGGCTGTATGGCTACACCTTC	CASFDRLYGYTF
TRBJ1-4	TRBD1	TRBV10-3	TGTGCCATCAGTGAGTCAACGGGACAGATAAATGAAAAACTGTTTTTT	CAISESTGQINEKLFF
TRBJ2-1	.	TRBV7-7	TGTGCTAGCAGCTTATCCCGCGGGAACAATGAGCAGTTCTTC	CASSLSRGNNEQFF
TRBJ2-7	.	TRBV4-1	TGCGCCAGCAGCCGGGGCTCCTACGAGCAGTACTTC	CASSRGSYEQYF
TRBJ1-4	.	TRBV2	TGTGCCAGCGTGAGGGATGATGAAAAACTGTTTTTT	CASVRDDEKLFF
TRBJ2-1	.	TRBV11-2	TGTGCCAGCAGCTCATATCTGAGTAACAATGAGCAGTTCTTC	CASSSYLSNNEQFF
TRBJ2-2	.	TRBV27	TGTGCCAGCAGTTTGATAGCGCAGACCGGGGAGCTGTTTTTT	CASSLIAQTGELFF
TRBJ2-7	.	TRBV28	TGTGCCAGCAGTTTAGGGGAATACGAGCAGTACTTC	CASSLGEYEQYF
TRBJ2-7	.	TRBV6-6	TGTGCCGGTGGGGACTTTAACCCGGGGGAGCAGTACTTC	CAGGDFNPGEQYF
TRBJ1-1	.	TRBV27	TGTGCCAGCAGTTTACTGGGCGGCACTGAAGCTTTCTTT	CASSLLGGTEAFF
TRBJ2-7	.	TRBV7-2	TGTGCCAGCAGCTCCACCCCGGGACGAGGTAACGAGCAGTACTTC	CASSSTPGRGNEQYF
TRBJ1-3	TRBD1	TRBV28	TGTGCCAGCACAAGGGGGCCTGGAAACACCATATATTTT	CASTRGPGNTIYF
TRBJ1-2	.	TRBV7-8	TGTGCCAGCAGCCCTGGCATGGGTGACTATGGCTACACCTTC	CASSPGMGDYGYTF
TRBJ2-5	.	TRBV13	TGTGCCAGCAGCATCACGACGGTCCCAGAGACCCAGTACTTC	CASSITTVPETQYF